The 20 T cell receptor beta chains reported below all come from one sample, sequenced in a study of regulatory T cells in long-lasting Graves disease. This sample's time point: newly diagnosed GD, antithyroid drugs for less than 3 months. Isolated PBMC RNA provided the starting material for the TCR library. HTBI primers from iRepertoire and Arm-PCR of CDR3 regions yielded the TCR beta libraries. Using its own MiXCR run on the multiplex PCR reads, TCRdb lists one record per CDR3 protein. This sample yields hundreds of thousands of distinct CDR3 sequences, of which about 16% are seen a single time; just under 25% belongs to the top ten. Another study also made use of these data, one on T cells in Graves' hyperthyroidism and ophthalmopathy.

The sequences come from peripheral blood mononuclear cells (PBMCs), collected at new diagnosis, from a patient treated with antithyroid drugs. The source of these receptors is a woman aged 40-60 years with Graves disease.

In this sample, this clonotype turned up a few times. V gene TRBV5-5 combines with J gene TRBJ2-1; TRBD2 aligns across 12 bases. The V gene's germline CDR1 is SGHKS and CDR2 YYEKEE (reference sequence). After removal of 2 bases from V and 2 bases from J, the junction contained 2 bases not matched to a gene. The CDR3 contains 16 residues. This chain's CDR3 is CASSLRLAGAYNEQFF. CDR3 in DNA: TGTGCCAGCAGCTTACGACTAGCGGGGGCCTACAATGAGCAGTTCTTC. Looking up the rest from reference TRBV5-5 and TRBJ2-1 gives the full variable domain: DAGVTQSPTHLIKTRGQQVTLRCSPISGHKSVSWYQQVLGQGPQFIFQYYEKEERGRGNFPDRFSARQFPNYSSELNVNALLLGDSALYLCASSLRLAGAYNEQFFGPGTRLTVL.

This clonotype was detected ten times or more. The genes are TRBV12-3 or TRBV12-4 and TRBJ1-2, with TRBD1 identical over 10 bases. The CDR3 contains 15 residues. V dropped 4 bases and J dropped 4; count of bases not matched to a gene: 6. CDR3 protein: CASSSPGTGAYGYTF. The CDR3 DNA sequence: TGTGCCAGCAGTTCTCCCGGGACAGGGGCCTATGGCTACACCTTC.

This clonotype showed up many times. V usage is TRBV7-9 and J usage is TRBJ1-1; unclear D gene. The CDR3 has 13 residues. CDR1 is SEHNR and CDR2 is FQNEAQ in the germline V gene (reference sequence). V lost 4 bases to trimming and J lost 0 bases, with 6 bases between them. CDR3 amino acids: CASSWAMNTEAFF. The CDR3 region has the DNA TGTGCCAGCAGCTGGGCAATGAACACTGAAGCTTTCTTT.

This clonotype has just a few counts. The rearrangement joins TRBV5-4 to TRBJ2-1, with a tentative D call TRBD2 (7 bases). Trimming stripped 6 bases from V and 7 bases from J, with 20 bases between. The CDR3 sequence is 15 residues long. Per the germline V gene, CDR1 is SGHNT and CDR2 is YYREEE (reference sequence). The CDR3 sequence: CASTAEGGGLNEQFF. In DNA form, the CDR3 reads TGTGCCAGCACTGCGGAGGGGGGGGGCCTTAATGAGCAGTTCTTC.

This rearrangement joins TRBV18 to TRBJ2-4; 9 nucleotides match TRBD1. TRBJ1-2 matches the DNA end more closely, so the J call is doubtful. CDR1 is KGHSH, CDR2 LQKENI, per germline. CDR3 length equals 15 residues. DNA of the CDR3: TGTGCCAGCTCACCAGGGGTACAGGGGGCGTCGGGCTACACCTTC. Translating gives CASSPGVQGASGYTF.

The chain couples TRBV29-1 to TRBJ2-3; 8 nucleotides match TRBD1. Per germline, CDR1 SQVTM and CDR2 ANQGSEA. This CDR3 contains 14 residues. V shed 4 bases and J 1 base; nucleotides not matched to a gene: 4. The CDR3 DNA sequence: TGCAGCGTTGCCCCGGGACAGGGCACAGATACGCAGTATTTT. It yields the protein CSVAPGQGTDTQYF.

This clonotype came up a few times. The chain combines TRBV3-1 with TRBJ1-4; TRBD1 is a possible D gene (5 bases). The V and J ends lost 3 bases and 8 bases respectively, with 10 bases between them. The CDR3 runs to 13 residues. Germline V lookup: CDR1 LGHDT, CDR2 YNNKEL (reference sequence). The DNA of the CDR3 is TGTGCCAGCAGCCACGGGGGAGAGGAAAAACTGTTTTTT. This encodes CASSHGGEEKLFF.

The sample holds many counts of this clonotype. The CDR3 DNA sequence: TGTGCCAGCAGTGAAAGCGGGGGCTACGAGCAGTACTTC. Translating it yields CASSESGGYEQYF. The chain links TRBV2 to TRBJ2-7, with 8 nucleotides matching TRBD2. The CDR3 runs 13 residues. V gave up 2 bases and J gave up 3 bases; unmatched junction bases: 0. Germline CDR1 SNHLY, CDR2 FYNNEI.

This clonotype has at least ten counts. The chain couples TRBV20-1 to TRBJ2-5, with 7 bases aligning to TRBD1. CDR3 length: 15 residues. Germline assignment: CDR1 DFQATT and CDR2 SNEGSKA (reference sequence). The junction had 15 bases not matched to a gene; V was cut back by 6 bases and J by 5 bases. Here the CDR3 reads CSARALTGYGETQYF. Here the CDR3 DNA reads TGCAGTGCCCGAGCCCTGACAGGGTACGGGGAGACCCAGTACTTC.

This clonotype was counted ten times or more. The genes are TRBV3-1 and TRBJ2-5; TRBD1 aligns across 8 bases. Germline V gene sequence: CDR1 LGHDT, CDR2 YNNKEL (reference sequence). The CDR3 sequence is 18 residues long. The junction had 9 bases not matched to a gene; V was cut back by 0 bases and J by 0 bases. CDR3 sequence: CASSQDLGRGPYQETQYF. DNA for the CDR3: TGTGCCAGCAGCCAAGATTTGGGCAGGGGGCCCTACCAAGAGACCCAGTACTTC.

This clonotype came up many times. This chain joins TRBV20-1 and TRBJ1-2; 7 positions agree with TRBD1. The V gene end was trimmed by 5 bases and the J gene end by 4 bases; junction bases not matched to a gene: 4. From germline, CDR1 is DFQATT and CDR2 SNEGSKA (reference sequence). The CDR3 spans 12 residues. CDR3 sequence: CSAPTGTYGYTF. The CDR3 DNA reads TGCAGTGCTCCGACAGGGACCTATGGCTACACCTTC.

This clonotype was detected ten times or more. The chain couples TRBV7-8 to TRBJ1-5; unclear D gene. The CDR3 length is 15 residues. Germline V gene lookup returns CDR1 SGHVS and CDR2 FQNEAQ. V was cut by 1 base and J by 3 bases, with 10 bases left in between. The CDR3 sequence is CASSLDSGSNQPQHF. In DNA, the CDR3 is TGTGCCAGCAGCTTAGATTCGGGTTCCAATCAGCCCCAGCATTTT.

This clonotype was seen more than once but under ten times. One end of the junction varies from germline; a read error may be responsible. The V and J genes are TRBV4-1 and TRBJ1-1; D unresolved. Germline loops: CDR1 MGHRA, CDR2 YSYEKL. The CDR3 consists of 16 residues. CDR3: CAGSQGKGLRDTEAFF. The CDR3 DNA is TGCGCCGGCAGCCAAGGAAAGGGCTTGCGGGACACTGAAGCTTTCTTT.

V gene TRBV18 combines with J gene TRBJ2-1; no firm D call. Trimming shortened V by 3 bases and J by 6 bases, and 24 bases separated the two germline ends. The CDR3 extends over 18 amino acids. Germline V CDR1 and CDR2: KGHSH, LQKENI. The CDR3 loop is CASSPSEFLGSRVNEQFF. The CDR3 nucleotides read TGTGCCAGCTCACCCTCTGAATTCTTGGGTTCCCGGGTCAATGAGCAGTTCTTC.

This clonotype has only a few counts. The chain's CDR3 is CASSAAPGEQYF. The CDR3 DNA reads TGTGCCAGCAGTGCCGCACCCGGCGAGCAGTACTTC. This chain joins TRBV6-1 and TRBJ2-7; D not certain. The V and J ends lost 4 bases and 6 bases respectively, with 10 bases between them. The germline gives CDR1 MNHNS, CDR2 SASEGT. This CDR3 is 12 amino acids long.

This clonotype was seen at least ten times. The chain recombines TRBV30 with TRBJ1-2; TRBD1 might be the D (5 bases). This CDR3 contains 13 residues. V was cut by 2 bases and J by 8 bases, with 15 bases left in between. Germline loops: CDR1 GTSNPN, CDR2 SVGIG (reference sequence). The DNA of the CDR3 is TGTGCCTGGAGTCGACGAGGGGAGGGGGGCTACACCTTC. Amino acids: CAWSRRGEGGYTF. Supplemented by reference TRBV30 and TRBJ1-2, the full variable domain reads SQTIHQWPATLVQPVGSPLSLECTVEGTSNPNLYWYRQAAGRGLQLLFYSVGIGQISSEVPQNLSASRPQDRQFILSSKKLLLSDSGFYLCAWSRRGEGGYTFGSGTRLTVV.

This clonotype was observed a handful of times. The rearrangement joins TRBV18 to TRBJ2-3; D perhaps matches TRBD1 (6 bases). The CDR3 is 15 amino acids. V gave up 3 bases and J gave up 0 bases, with 10 bases separating them. The germline V gene encodes CDR1 KGHSH and CDR2 LQKENI. In nucleotides, the CDR3 is TGTGCCAGCTCACCCGGACAGTATAGCACAGATACGCAGTATTTT. Residues: CASSPGQYSTDTQYF.

The chain uses TRBV5-1 and TRBJ2-7; D is unresolved. Germline-derived CDR1 and CDR2 are SGHRS and YFSETQ. The CDR3 contains 19 residues. The V gene lost 2 bases and the J gene lost 4 bases, with 28 bases spanning the gap. This CDR3 reads CASSFDSVALTSGLYEQYF. CDR3 sequence (DNA): TGCGCCAGCAGCTTCGACTCCGTCGCGCTAACTTCGGGCCTATACGAGCAGTACTTC.

The chain uses TRBV10-3 and TRBJ2-1, with D perhaps matching TRBD1 (6 bases). The germline gives CDR1 ENHRY, CDR2 SYGVKD. CDR3 length: 16 residues. Trimming pared 3 bases from V and 4 bases from J, leaving 16 bases between. The DNA of the CDR3 is TGTGCCATCAGTGATACAGGGACCCTATTATACAATGAGCAGTTCTTC. This translates into CAISDTGTLLYNEQFF.

This clonotype has more than one count but fewer than ten. The chain is built from TRBV10-3 and TRBJ2-3; a weak D match, TRBD2 (6 bases). Germline loops: CDR1 ENHRY, CDR2 SYGVKD. The CDR3 loop spans 15 amino acids. Trimming stripped 5 bases from V and 0 bases from J, with 12 bases between. This chain's CDR3 is CAISRDFSSTDTQYF. As DNA, the CDR3 is TGTGCCATCAGTCGGGACTTTTCTAGCACAGATACGCAGTATTTT.